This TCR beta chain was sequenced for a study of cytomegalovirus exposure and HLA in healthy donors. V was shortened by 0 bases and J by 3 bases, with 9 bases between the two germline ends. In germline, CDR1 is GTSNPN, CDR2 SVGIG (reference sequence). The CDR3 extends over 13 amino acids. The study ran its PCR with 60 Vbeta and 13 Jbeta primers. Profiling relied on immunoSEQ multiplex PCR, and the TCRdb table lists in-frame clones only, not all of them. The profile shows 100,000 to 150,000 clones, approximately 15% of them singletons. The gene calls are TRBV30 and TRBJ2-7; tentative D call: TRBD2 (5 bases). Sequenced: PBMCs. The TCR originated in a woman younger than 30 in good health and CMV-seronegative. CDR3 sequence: CAWSVAESYEQYF. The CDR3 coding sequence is TGTGCCTGGAGTGTAGCGGAGAGCTACGAGCAGTACTTC.